The 9 T cell receptor beta chains below were found in one sample sequenced in a study of blood T cell repertoires in COVID-19. Method: immunoSEQ multiplex PCR; TCRdb's copy keeps in-frame clones and lacks some. The sample lists fewer than 250,000 clones; approximately 90% were seen once. Sequenced material: peripheral blood. These receptors were collected from a man aged 25-40 years with acute or convalescent COVID-19.

V is TRBV5-1 and J is TRBJ2-7, with 8 bases aligning to TRBD1. This CDR3 is 14 amino acids long. V lost 1 base and J lost 9; bases outside the gene matches: 9. Germline V lookup: CDR1 SGHRS, CDR2 YFSETQ. CDR3 nucleotide sequence: TGCGCCAGCAGCTTGTCCGGGGACAGGCCCGGGCAGTACTTC. This gives the protein CASSLSGDRPGQYF.

The chain carries TRBV24-1 and TRBJ1-2; a weak D match, TRBD1 (5 bases). The germline V gene encodes CDR1 KGHDR and CDR2 SFDVKD. Trimming stripped 3 bases from V and 11 bases from J, with 15 bases between. The CDR3 consists of 13 residues. In DNA form, the CDR3 reads TGTGCCACCAGTGATGCCGGGACTGAACCTTACACCTTC. This codes for CATSDAGTEPYTF.

The CDR3 coding sequence is TGCGCCAGCAGACCGACACCGAACTATGGCTACACCTTC. It yields the protein CASRPTPNYGYTF. The genes are TRBV5-1 and TRBJ1-2, with no clear D. Per the germline V gene, CDR1 is SGHRS and CDR2 is YFSETQ. Deletions cut 5 bases from V and 2 bases from J, with 10 bases between. The CDR3 runs 13 residues.

This clone appeared once. The chain joins TRBV3-1 (or the pseudogene TRBV3-2) to TRBJ2-5; D perhaps matches TRBD1 (5 bases). The CDR3 is 16 residues long. Trimming pared 0 bases from V and 5 bases from J, leaving 16 bases between. Germline CDR1 LGHDT, CDR2 YNNKEL (reference sequence). This CDR3 reads CASSQDPRKAGETQYF. DNA of the CDR3: TGTGCCAGCAGCCAAGATCCCCGGAAAGCAGGGGAGACCCAGTACTTC.

This clone was seen once. This sequence joins TRBV9 and TRBJ2-2, with D possibly TRBD2 on 5 matching bases. V shed 0 bases and J shed 4 bases, with 7 bases lying between them. The CDR3 consists of 14 residues. The germline gives CDR1 SGDLS, CDR2 YYNGEE. CDR3 nucleotides: TGTGCCAGCAGCGTAGAAGGACTCACCGGGGAGCTGTTTTTT. This encodes CASSVEGLTGELFF.

The chain combines TRBV28 with TRBJ2-2; D is uncertain. Per germline, CDR1 MDHEN and CDR2 SYDVKM. V gave up 4 bases and J gave up 5 bases, with 11 bases separating them. The CDR3 length is 14 residues. The CDR3 spells CASSSHSWTGELFF. In nucleotides, the CDR3 is TGTGCCAGCAGTTCCCACTCGTGGACCGGGGAGCTGTTTTTT. Variable domain in full (rest from reference TRBV28 and TRBJ2-2): DVKVTQSSRYLVKRTGEKVFLECVQDMDHENMFWYRQDPGLGLRLIYFSYDVKMKEKGDIPEGYSVSREKKERFSLILESASTNQTSMYLCASSSHSWTGELFFGEGSRLTVL.

The chain links TRBV30 to TRBJ1-1; no firm D call. Germline CDR1 GTSNPN, CDR2 SVGIG (reference sequence). The CDR3 contains 13 residues. Trimming shortened V by 0 bases and J by 1 base, and 6 bases separated the two germline ends. As DNA, the CDR3 is TGTGCCTGGAGTGTGGCAGGGAACACTGAAGCTTTCTTT. As protein: CAWSVAGNTEAFF.

There are a few counts of this clone. CDR3 loop: CASGTSGIRNEQFF. In nucleotides, the CDR3 is TGTGCCAGCGGGACTAGCGGGATCCGAAATGAGCAGTTCTTC. V is TRBV6-6 and J is TRBJ2-1; 13 bases agree with TRBD2. Per germline, CDR1 MNHNY and CDR2 SVGAGI (reference sequence). V lost 8 bases and J lost 7; bases outside the gene matches: 5. This CDR3 is 14 amino acids long.

The rearrangement uses TRBV18 and TRBJ2-1, with D perhaps TRBD1 (6 bases). CDR3 size: 14 residues. Germline loops: CDR1 KGHSH, CDR2 LQKENI. Trimming stripped 6 bases from V and 8 bases from J, with 17 bases between. The DNA of the CDR3 is TGTGCCAGCTCCCGGGCAGGGGTTATGGATGAGCAGTTCTTC. Translating it yields CASSRAGVMDEQFF.